Included here is one TCR beta chain sequence, with context. What it recognizes is unknown. These data originate in a study of T cells after yellow fever vaccination. Study findings and constraints: Compared with primary, the secondary response was weaker and peaked at day 5, not 15.

One entry per CDR3 protein results from TCRdb running MiXCR on the 5' RACE reads. This table holds roughly 190,000 distinct CDR3 sequences, roughly 9.6% found once. The TCR comes from a man in his late teens or twenties who received the YFV17D yellow fever vaccine. The material sequenced was CD8+ T cells sorted from PBMCs, taken 15 days after the yellow fever booster vaccination.

In DNA, the CDR3 is TGTGCCAGCAGCTACCCGGGGGGATGGGATACGCAGTATTTT. This translates into CASSYPGGWDTQYF. The chain combines TRBV7-9 with TRBJ2-3; TRBD2 matches at 7 bases. The CDR3 covers 14 residues. V lost 4 bases and J lost 6; bases outside the gene matches: 7. The V gene's germline CDR1 is SEHNR and CDR2 FQNEAQ (reference sequence).